This record covers a single T cell receptor (beta chain). The data derive from a study of OX40 agonist ivuxolimab in advanced cancers. As for the study in general: In this cohort, patients received ivuxolimab, an agonistic anti-OX40 (CD134) antibody.

TCRdb's copy holds only in-frame clones and misses some; the assay was immunoSEQ multiplex PCR. The table has tens of thousands of clones, approximately 85% seen once. Germline-derived CDR1 and CDR2 are SGHRS and YFSETQ. The trim removed 0 bases at V and 2 bases at J, leaving 4 bases unmatched. The CDR3 length is 17 residues. The receptor's source is an adult with an advanced solid tumor such as melanoma, head and neck, liver or kidney cancer. The sequencing used CD4+ or CD8+ T cells sorted from blood, collected in a trial of the OX40 agonist ivuxolimab. The chain recombines TRBV5-1 with TRBJ2-2; 10 bases fit TRBD2. The CDR3 sequence: CASSLVLAGANTGELFF. DNA for the CDR3: TGCGCCAGCAGCTTGGTTCTAGCGGGGGCAAACACCGGGGAGCTGTTTTTT.